This T cell receptor beta chain was obtained from a study of blood T cells in healthy people across ages. The wider study: About one barcoded beta molecule per two T cells was the capture yield of template switching. Study-wide results and limits: It was the long-lived donors that had more naive CD4+ cells and higher diversity than aged donors.

A second PCR of roughly 7 to 11 cycles used a sample-barcoded 5' primer and a J-beta primer mix. One entry per CDR3 protein, called by TCRdb with MiXCR from the 5' RACE reads. This sample yields some 880,000 distinct CDR3 sequences, of which about 34% are seen a single time; under 15% belongs to the top ten. Those donating, healthy Caucasian individuals from Russia, were aged about 6 to 100. Looked up from germline, CDR1 is SQVTM and CDR2 is ANQGSEA. V trimming: 5 bases; J trimming: 1 base; junction bases outside the gene matches: 8. The CDR3 runs to 17 residues. This clonotype was seen more than once but under ten times. Its antigen is unknown.

The chain combines TRBV29-1 with TRBJ2-1, with TRBD2 matching 13 bases. The source of this sequence is a man aged 18 to 30 in good health. The specimen was blood. CDR3 region: CSVFTGTSGASYNEQFF. DNA for the CDR3: TGCAGCGTTTTTACCGGGACTAGCGGGGCGTCCTACAATGAGCAGTTCTTC.